Following are 20 T cell receptor beta chains from one sample sequenced in a study of Ad26.COV2.S vaccination and SARS-CoV-2 variants. The protocol was immunoSEQ multiplex PCR, while the TCRdb copy is restricted to in-frame clones and leaves out a portion. The table lists roughly 150,000 clones, roughly 90% of them singletons. The specimen comprised peripheral blood, sampled after recovery from COVID-19. The receptors originated from a human donor who had recovered from COVID-19.

The DNA for the CDR3 is TGTGCCAGCAGCCAAGGTCGCGGGAGGGAGCAGTACTTC. Translated: CASSQGRGREQYF. The J gene is TRBJ2-7, the V gene TRBV3-1 (or the pseudogene TRBV3-2), with TRBD2 matching over 8 bases. V lost 1 base, J lost 7 bases, and 3 bases stayed unmatched. The CDR3 is 13 residues long. Germline loops: CDR1 LGHDT, CDR2 YNNKEL (reference sequence).

This clone turned up a few times. The rearrangement links TRBV20-1 to TRBJ2-7; D remains unclear. The germline gives CDR1 DFQATT, CDR2 SNEGSKA (reference sequence). The CDR3 runs 11 residues. Between the trimmed V and J ends, which lost 4 bases and 6 bases, there was a span of 10 bases. CDR3 protein: CSATGGREQYF. The CDR3 DNA reads as TGCAGTGCTACGGGCGGCCGCGAGCAGTACTTC.

The J gene is TRBJ2-3, the V gene TRBV6-2 or TRBV6-3; no clear D gene. V was shortened by 0 bases and J by 1 base, with 14 bases between the two germline ends. The CDR3 consists of 17 residues. Germline V CDR1 and CDR2: MNHEY, SVGEGT. Written as DNA, the CDR3 is TGTGCCAGCAGTTACTCGAAAGAACCGTATCGCACAGATACGCAGTATTTT. Translating gives CASSYSKEPYRTDTQYF.

The CDR3 is CATQQGDRATHEQYF. Written as DNA, the CDR3 is TGTGCCACTCAGCAGGGGGACAGGGCCACCCACGAGCAGTACTTC. The rearrangement joins TRBV18 to TRBJ2-7, with 9 bases lining up with TRBD1. Losses at the gene ends were 10 bases for V and 5 bases for J; bases not matched to a gene: 15. The CDR3 contains 15 residues. Germline-derived CDR1 and CDR2 are KGHSH and LQKENI.

This chain joins TRBV28 and TRBJ1-5, with unresolved D. Trimming removed 0 bases at V and 0 bases at J, with 9 bases between. This CDR3 is 16 amino acids long. The V gene's germline CDR1 is MDHEN and CDR2 SYDVKM. The CDR3 spells CASSLWKEYSNQPQHF. CDR3 nucleotide sequence: TGTGCCAGCAGTTTATGGAAGGAGTATAGCAATCAGCCCCAGCATTTT.

The chain uses TRBV11-2 and TRBJ2-7, with D unclear. This CDR3 has 17 amino acids. CDR1 is SGHAT and CDR2 is FQNNGV in the germline V gene. V was trimmed by 2 bases and J by 3 bases, leaving 20 bases between them. The CDR3 nucleotides are TGTGCCAGCAGCTTAAAGCTCCAGACCAGTGCATTCTACGAGCAGTACTTC. This codes for CASSLKLQTSAFYEQYF.

The chain uses TRBV7-9 and TRBJ1-2, with D possibly being TRBD1 (6 bases). Germline lookup yields CDR1 SEHNR and CDR2 FQNEAQ (reference sequence). Deletions cut 5 bases from V and 2 bases from J, with 21 bases between. The length of the CDR3 is 17 residues. CDR3 region: CASSPTRHRVGNYGYTF. CDR3 coding DNA: TGTGCCAGCAGCCCCACCCGACACAGGGTAGGGAACTATGGCTACACCTTC.

The rearrangement uses TRBV30 and TRBJ1-4, with D unclear. V gave up 4 bases and J gave up 5 bases, with 8 bases separating them. CDR3 size: 12 residues. CDR1 is GTSNPN, CDR2 SVGIG, per germline (reference sequence). CDR3 loop: CAWTAGNEKLFF. The DNA of the CDR3 is TGTGCCTGGACGGCGGGAAATGAAAAACTGTTTTTT.

This clone has more than one count but fewer than ten. CDR3 bases: TGTGCCAGTACCGACCAGGGAGTCACGCAGCCCCAGCATTTT. Amino acid sequence: CASTDQGVTQPQHF. This chain joins TRBV19 and TRBJ1-5; D might be TRBD1 (5 bases). CDR3 length: 14 amino acids. Between the trimmed V and J ends, which lost 7 bases and 7 bases, there was a span of 17 bases. Germline lookup yields CDR1 LNHDA and CDR2 SQIVND (reference sequence).

The genes are TRBV27 and TRBJ2-1; TRBD2 matches at 8 bases. With 3 bases clipped from V and 4 bases from J, the junction kept 11 bases outside the gene matches. CDR3 size: 17 residues. The V gene's germline CDR1 is MNHEY and CDR2 SMNVEV (reference sequence). DNA for the CDR3: TGTGCCAGCAGTTTTGTTTTCGGGGGGGCCGGTTACAATGAGCAGTTCTTC. Translation: CASSFVFGGAGYNEQFF.

This clone occurred a few times. J is TRBJ1-5 and V is TRBV18; D unresolved. The germline V gene encodes CDR1 KGHSH and CDR2 LQKENI. V was clipped by 5 bases and J by 8 bases, with 13 bases between them. CDR3 length equals 13 residues. The CDR3 here is CASSSDIYKPQHF. CDR3 DNA sequence: TGTGCCAGCTCAAGTGACATTTATAAGCCCCAGCATTTT. Variable domain in full (rest from reference TRBV18 and TRBJ1-5): NAGVMQNPRHLVRRRGQEARLRCSPMKGHSHVYWYRQLPEEGLKFMVYLQKENIIDESGMPKERFSAEFPKEGPSILRIQQVVRGDSAAYFCASSSDIYKPQHFGDGTRLSIL.

V usage is TRBV28 and J usage is TRBJ1-4; no clear D. Germline lookup yields CDR1 MDHEN and CDR2 SYDVKM. The CDR3 length is 15 residues. V dropped 1 base and J dropped 4 bases, with 10 bases sitting between them. In DNA form, the CDR3 reads TGTGCCAGCAGTTTATTAGTACGGAGTAATGAAAAACTGTTTTTT. Translation: CASSLLVRSNEKLFF.

The rearrangement uses TRBV6-2 or TRBV6-3 and TRBJ1-1; TRBD1 matches at 7 bases. The CDR3 spans 14 residues. Trimming cost V 5 bases and J 7 bases; bases outside gene matches: 10. The germline V gene has CDR1 MNHEY and CDR2 SVGEGT. CDR3 bases: TGTGCCAGCAGTGCCGGGACAGTATTAGATGAAGCTTTCTTT. Protein product: CASSAGTVLDEAFF.

The chain combines TRBV20-1 with TRBJ1-5; no definite D call. The CDR3 is 12 residues long. Germline CDR1 DFQATT, CDR2 SNEGSKA (reference sequence). V was trimmed by 3 bases and J by 4 bases, leaving 7 bases between them. CDR3 in DNA: TGCAGTGCTAGTCCCCGAAATCAGCCCCAGCATTTT. Translating gives CSASPRNQPQHF.

V is TRBV30 and J is TRBJ1-2; no clear D gene. Looked up from germline, CDR1 is GTSNPN and CDR2 is SVGIG (reference sequence). The length of the CDR3 is 13 residues. The V and J ends lost 2 bases and 3 bases respectively, with 10 bases between them. This chain's CDR3 is CAWSNTADYGYTF. The CDR3 bases are TGTGCCTGGAGTAACACCGCGGACTATGGCTACACCTTC.

V gene TRBV18 combines with J gene TRBJ2-2; D is ambiguous. CDR1 KGHSH and CDR2 LQKENI come from the germline V gene. The CDR3 loop spans 16 amino acids. V lost 0 bases and J lost 6, with 14 bases in between. As DNA, the CDR3 is TGTGCCAGCTCACCACCTTTTCCAGGCCGGGCCGGGGAGCTGTTTTTT. Its protein product is CASSPPFPGRAGELFF. Complete variable domain (other parts from reference TRBV18 and TRBJ2-2): NAGVMQNPRHLVRRRGQEARLRCSPMKGHSHVYWYRQLPEEGLKFMVYLQKENIIDESGMPKERFSAEFPKEGPSILRIQQVVRGDSAAYFCASSPPFPGRAGELFFGEGSRLTVL.

This clone was recorded only once. The chain is built from TRBV2 and TRBJ1-1; no clear D. Trimming cost V 5 bases and J 0 bases, with 10 bases left between them. This CDR3 spans 14 amino acids. CDR1 is SNHLY and CDR2 is FYNNEI in the germline V gene. The CDR3 DNA follows: TGTGCCAGCAGTTTTCGGAATATGAACACTGAAGCTTTCTTT. Protein product: CASSFRNMNTEAFF.

The chain carries TRBV25-1 and TRBJ1-5, with 7 positions matching TRBD1. The V gene end was trimmed by 4 bases and the J gene end by 0 bases; junction bases not matched to a gene: 9. This CDR3 is built from 17 residues. Per the germline V gene, CDR1 is MGHDK and CDR2 is SYGVNS. Here the CDR3 reads CASSGHRGWNSNQPQHF. CDR3 in DNA: TGTGCCAGCAGTGGACACAGGGGCTGGAATAGCAATCAGCCCCAGCATTTT. Drawing the rest from reference TRBV25-1 and TRBJ1-5, the complete variable domain is EADIYQTPRYLVIGTGKKITLECSQTMGHDKMYWYQQDPGMELHLIHYSYGVNSTEKGDLSSESTVSRIRTEHFPLTLESARPSHTSQYLCASSGHRGWNSNQPQHFGDGTRLSIL.

This clone was seen once. The chain couples TRBV6-2 or TRBV6-3 to TRBJ1-5, with D tentatively TRBD1 (6 bases). CDR1 MNHEY and CDR2 SVGEGT come from the germline V gene. Trimming cost V 5 bases and J 6 bases, with 14 bases left between them. The CDR3 covers 14 residues. CDR3 region: CASSAGQTGQPQHF. As DNA, the CDR3 is TGTGCCAGCAGTGCAGGACAGACCGGTCAGCCCCAGCATTTT.

The chain carries TRBV19 and TRBJ1-1, with 10 bases fitting TRBD1. The CDR3 sequence is 15 residues long. J gave up 0 bases and V 5 bases, and 3 bases lay outside the gene matches. From germline, CDR1 is LNHDA and CDR2 SQIVND (reference sequence). CDR3 nucleotide sequence: TGTGCCAGTAGTCTGACAGGGGGCGTGAACACTGAAGCTTTCTTT. Its translation is CASSLTGGVNTEAFF.